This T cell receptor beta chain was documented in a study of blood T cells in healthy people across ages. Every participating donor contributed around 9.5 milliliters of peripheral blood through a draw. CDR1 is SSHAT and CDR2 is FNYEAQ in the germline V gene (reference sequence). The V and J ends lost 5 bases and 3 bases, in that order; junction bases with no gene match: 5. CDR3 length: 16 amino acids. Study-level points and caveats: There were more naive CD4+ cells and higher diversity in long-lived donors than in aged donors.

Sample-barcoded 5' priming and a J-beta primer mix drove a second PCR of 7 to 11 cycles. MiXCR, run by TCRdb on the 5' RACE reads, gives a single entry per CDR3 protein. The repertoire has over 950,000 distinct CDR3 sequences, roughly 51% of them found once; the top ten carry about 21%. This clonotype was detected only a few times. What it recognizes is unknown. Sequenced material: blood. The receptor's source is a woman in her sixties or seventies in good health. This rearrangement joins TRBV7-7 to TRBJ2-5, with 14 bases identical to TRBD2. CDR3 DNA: TGTGCCAGCAGCCGGGGACTAGCGGGAGTAGAAGAGACCCAGTACTTC. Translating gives CASSRGLAGVEETQYF.